Given below is one TCR beta chain in context. The authors' processing: Quantification of nucleated cells was approximated via reference gene primer amplification. The assay was immunoSEQ multiplex PCR, and TCRdb's table has in-frame clones only and misses some. V and J calls and clone size are as listed in that table; D and trimming were resolved from the DNA. This table holds around 380,000 clones, roughly 77% found once. The data are from a study of blood T cell repertoires in COVID-19. Study details: Italy, Spain and the United States were the sources of the convalescent and acute COVID-19 samples. PBMCs, B-cell-depleted T cells, or T cells provided the cDNA or gDNA that made up the material.

CDR3 length: 13 amino acids. Germline CDR1 reads GTSNPN; CDR2 reads SVGIG (reference sequence). Trimming pared 4 bases from V and 5 bases from J, leaving 14 bases between. This chain connects TRBV30 to TRBJ1-1; no reliable D call. This sequence originates from a human donor with acute or convalescent COVID-19. The donor label of this sample is uncertain. The specimen sequenced was peripheral blood. The CDR3 DNA reads TGTGCCTGGATAACCCTCCCCCGGACTGAAGCTTTCTTT. Protein sequence: CAWITLPRTEAFF.